This is a list of T cell receptor beta chains from one sample in a study of blood T cell repertoires in COVID-19. Clones were read by immunoSEQ multiplex PCR, and TCRdb kept only the in-frame ones, dropping some. The sample includes about 81,000 clones, approximately 91% of them seen just once. The specimen sequenced was peripheral blood. These receptors all come from a man aged 70 or older with active or convalescent COVID-19. CDR3s include the opening cysteine and the closing phenylalanine or tryptophan. The order of the fields is clone size, D gene, J gene, V gene, CDR3 length, CDR3 DNA, CDR3 protein. A D gene is named only where the DNA matches it firmly. Expanded clones are given a class, and other clones once, few, many or no size at all.

abundance: once
d_gene: TRBD1
j_gene: TRBJ1-4
v_gene: TRBV28
len: 17
CDR3nt: TGTGCCAGCAGTATTCAGGGACAGGGTGCAACTAATGAAAAACTGTTTTTT
CDR3aa: CASSIQGQGATNEKLFF

abundance: NA
d_gene: NA
j_gene: TRBJ1-1
v_gene: TRBV5-1
len: 12
CDR3nt: TGCGCCAGCAGCTTGCAGGGCAGGGTGGCTTTCTTT
CDR3aa: CASSLQGRVAFF

abundance: few
d_gene: NA
j_gene: TRBJ1-5
v_gene: TRBV12-3/TRBV12-4
len: 12
CDR3nt: TGTGCCAGCAGGACGACCGGGCAGCCCCAGCATTTT
CDR3aa: CASRTTGQPQHF

abundance: once
d_gene: TRBD2
j_gene: TRBJ2-1
v_gene: TRBV9
len: 15
CDR3nt: TGTGCCAGCAGCTATGGGGGGTTAGCGGGGTCGGAGCAGTTCTTC
CDR3aa: CASSYGGLAGSEQFF

abundance: NA
d_gene: NA
j_gene: TRBJ1-1
v_gene: TRBV12-3/TRBV12-4
len: 12
CDR3nt: TGTGCCAGCAGTTTTTCTCACACTGAAGCTTTCTTT
CDR3aa: CASSFSHTEAFF

abundance: NA
d_gene: NA
j_gene: TRBJ1-2
v_gene: TRBV7-2
len: 12
CDR3nt: TGTGCCAGCAGCTTAGATAGATATGGCTACACCTTC
CDR3aa: CASSLDRYGYTF

abundance: few
d_gene: NA
j_gene: TRBJ1-1
v_gene: TRBV5-1
len: 14
CDR3nt: TGCGCCAGCAGCTTAACCGGGGAGAACACTGAAGCTTTCTTT
CDR3aa: CASSLTGENTEAFF

abundance: NA
d_gene: NA
j_gene: TRBJ1-3
v_gene: TRBV2
len: 15
CDR3nt: TGTGCCAGCAGTACCGACAGAAACTCTGGAAACACCATATATTTT
CDR3aa: CASSTDRNSGNTIYF

abundance: NA
d_gene: TRBD1
j_gene: TRBJ1-1
v_gene: TRBV7-9
len: 13
CDR3nt: TGTGCCAGCACCGCCCAGGGGGTGACTGAAGCTTTCTTT
CDR3aa: CASTAQGVTEAFF

abundance: NA
d_gene: NA
j_gene: TRBJ1-5
v_gene: TRBV29-1
len: 13
CDR3nt: TGCAGCGTTGAACAGGGCAGCAATCAGCCCCAGCATTTT
CDR3aa: CSVEQGSNQPQHF

abundance: NA
d_gene: TRBD2
j_gene: TRBJ2-7
v_gene: TRBV7-8
len: 16
CDR3nt: TGTGCCAGCAGCTTTATCGGGCGGGGGGGCAGCTACGAGCAGTACTTC
CDR3aa: CASSFIGRGGSYEQYF

abundance: NA
d_gene: TRBD1
j_gene: TRBJ1-3
v_gene: TRBV10-1
len: 14
CDR3nt: TGCGCCAGCAGCCCCGGGACAGGGAGTCACACCATATATTTT
CDR3aa: CASSPGTGSHTIYF

abundance: NA
d_gene: TRBD1
j_gene: TRBJ1-5
v_gene: TRBV6-5
len: 15
CDR3nt: TGTGCCAGCAGCACTGGAAGGGGGCGCATACAGCCCCAGCATTTT
CDR3aa: CASSTGRGRIQPQHF

abundance: NA
d_gene: TRBD1
j_gene: TRBJ2-4
v_gene: TRBV27
len: 14
CDR3nt: TGTGCCAGCAGTCCTCGACAGGGGGGGTACATTCAGTACTTC
CDR3aa: CASSPRQGGYIQYF

abundance: NA
d_gene: NA
j_gene: TRBJ1-1
v_gene: TRBV30
len: 13
CDR3nt: TGTGCCTGGGAAGAACAGGTATGGACTGAAGCTTTCTTT
CDR3aa: CAWEEQVWTEAFF

abundance: NA
d_gene: NA
j_gene: TRBJ1-1
v_gene: TRBV9
len: 14
CDR3nt: TGTGCCAGCAGCGTAGCCGGAGACAACACTGAAGCTTTCTTT
CDR3aa: CASSVAGDNTEAFF

abundance: once
d_gene: TRBD1
j_gene: TRBJ1-1
v_gene: TRBV19
len: 16
CDR3nt: TGTGCCAGTAGTATAGGCCAAACGGACAGGATGACTGAAGCTTTCTTT
CDR3aa: CASSIGQTDRMTEAFF

abundance: once
d_gene: NA
j_gene: TRBJ2-7
v_gene: TRBV15
len: 13
CDR3nt: TGTGCCACCAGCCCCCCCGGAGACTACGAGCAGTACTTC
CDR3aa: CATSPPGDYEQYF

abundance: few
d_gene: TRBD1
j_gene: TRBJ1-2
v_gene: TRBV5-1
len: 13
CDR3nt: TGCGCCAGCAGCTTTACAGGGGGCTATGGCTACACCTTC
CDR3aa: CASSFTGGYGYTF

abundance: NA
d_gene: NA
j_gene: TRBJ1-1
v_gene: TRBV4-1
len: 14
CDR3nt: TGCGCCAGCACTTGGAGAAAGGGGAATACTGAAGCTTTCTTT
CDR3aa: CASTWRKGNTEAFF

abundance: NA
d_gene: NA
j_gene: TRBJ1-5
v_gene: TRBV18
len: 15
CDR3nt: TGTGCCAGCTCCCCCGACCGCGGGGGGAATCAGCCCCAGCATTTT
CDR3aa: CASSPDRGGNQPQHF

abundance: NA
d_gene: TRBD1
j_gene: TRBJ1-2
v_gene: TRBV3-1/TRBV3-2
len: 14
CDR3nt: TGTGCCAGCAGCCAAGGGTCAGGGGGTGGTGGCTACACCTTC
CDR3aa: CASSQGSGGGGYTF

abundance: NA
d_gene: TRBD1
j_gene: TRBJ2-1
v_gene: TRBV28
len: 15
CDR3nt: TGTGCCAGCAGTTTAGAGGGGGCCTCCTACAATGAGCAGTTCTTC
CDR3aa: CASSLEGASYNEQFF

abundance: NA
d_gene: NA
j_gene: TRBJ2-5
v_gene: TRBV3-1/TRBV3-2
len: 22
CDR3nt: TGTGCCAGCAGCCAAGATAAGGGGTATAGACAACAAAGGGACTCTTGCAAAGAGACCCAGTACTTC
CDR3aa: CASSQDKGYRQQRDSCKETQYF

abundance: once
d_gene: TRBD1
j_gene: TRBJ1-6
v_gene: TRBV6-2/TRBV6-3
len: 13
CDR3nt: TGTGCCAGCAGTACGGGACAGGTTTCCCCCCTCCACTTT
CDR3aa: CASSTGQVSPLHF

abundance: NA
d_gene: NA
j_gene: TRBJ1-5
v_gene: TRBV19
len: 16
CDR3nt: TGTGCCAGTAGCGGGGGGGGCTCCTTGCGCAATCAGCCCCAGCATTTT
CDR3aa: CASSGGGSLRNQPQHF

abundance: NA
d_gene: NA
j_gene: TRBJ1-1
v_gene: TRBV5-1
len: 13
CDR3nt: TGCGCCAGCAGCTTGATAGTGAACACTGAAGCTTTCTTT
CDR3aa: CASSLIVNTEAFF

abundance: NA
d_gene: TRBD1
j_gene: TRBJ2-7
v_gene: TRBV18
len: 15
CDR3nt: TGTGCCAGCTCACCACCCGGGACAGGGTTTGGGGAGCAGTACTTC
CDR3aa: CASSPPGTGFGEQYF

abundance: NA
d_gene: TRBD1
j_gene: TRBJ1-2
v_gene: TRBV19
len: 17
CDR3nt: TGTGCCAGTAGCCCAGCCCCATCTTACAGGGGGCAATATGGCTACACCTTC
CDR3aa: CASSPAPSYRGQYGYTF

abundance: few
d_gene: NA
j_gene: TRBJ1-1
v_gene: TRBV19
len: 13
CDR3nt: TGTGCCAGTAGTCTTAGAATGAACACTGAAGCTTTCTTT
CDR3aa: CASSLRMNTEAFF

abundance: NA
d_gene: TRBD2
j_gene: TRBJ2-3
v_gene: TRBV19
len: 15
CDR3nt: TGTGCCAGTAGTATCGGGACTAGCGGCACAGATACGCAGTATTTT
CDR3aa: CASSIGTSGTDTQYF

abundance: NA
d_gene: NA
j_gene: TRBJ1-5
v_gene: TRBV5-5
len: 16
CDR3nt: TGTGCCAGCAGCTTGGTGGGTATGAGCGGCGCTCAGCCCCAGCATTTT
CDR3aa: CASSLVGMSGAQPQHF

abundance: NA
d_gene: TRBD2
j_gene: TRBJ2-1
v_gene: TRBV7-9
len: 16
CDR3nt: TGTGCCAGCAGCTTATCTAGCGGGGGGATCCACAATGAGCAGTTCTTC
CDR3aa: CASSLSSGGIHNEQFF

abundance: NA
d_gene: TRBD2
j_gene: TRBJ2-3
v_gene: TRBV28
len: 16
CDR3nt: TGTGCCAGCAGTTTCCCTAGCGGAACTAGCACAGATACGCAGTATTTT
CDR3aa: CASSFPSGTSTDTQYF

abundance: NA
d_gene: TRBD1
j_gene: TRBJ1-5
v_gene: TRBV2
len: 13
CDR3nt: TGTGCCAGCAGTGTACAGGGGAGCCAGCCCCAGCATTTT
CDR3aa: CASSVQGSQPQHF

abundance: NA
d_gene: TRBD2
j_gene: TRBJ2-1
v_gene: TRBV6-5
len: 12
CDR3nt: TGTGCCAGCAGTTCCAGGACTAGCGAGCCGTTCTTC
CDR3aa: CASSSRTSEPFF

abundance: NA
d_gene: NA
j_gene: TRBJ1-1
v_gene: TRBV11-3
len: 13
CDR3nt: TGTGCCAGCAGCTTAGGGGAGGGTCGTGAAGCTTTCTTT
CDR3aa: CASSLGEGREAFF

abundance: NA
d_gene: TRBD2
j_gene: TRBJ2-7
v_gene: TRBV11-3
len: 15
CDR3nt: TGTGCCAGCAGCCGGGGAACTAGCGGGGCCCACGAGCAGTACTTC
CDR3aa: CASSRGTSGAHEQYF

abundance: once
d_gene: TRBD1
j_gene: TRBJ1-1
v_gene: TRBV30
len: 13
CDR3nt: TGTGCCTGGAGTGGGGACAGGGACACTGAAGCTTTCTTT
CDR3aa: CAWSGDRDTEAFF

abundance: NA
d_gene: TRBD1
j_gene: TRBJ1-2
v_gene: TRBV4-2
len: 16
CDR3nt: TGTGCCAGCAGCCAGGGACAGGGGGAAAATAACTATGGCTACACCTTC
CDR3aa: CASSQGQGENNYGYTF

abundance: NA
d_gene: TRBD1
j_gene: TRBJ1-4
v_gene: TRBV6-5
len: 15
CDR3nt: TGTGCCACCTGGACAGGGGGTGGTACTAATGAAAAACTGTTTTTT
CDR3aa: CATWTGGGTNEKLFF